This paragraph reports one TCR beta chain. The antigen is undetermined. Template switching appended UMIs that held a 6-nucleotide sample barcode. TCRdb re-analyzed the 5' RACE reads; it lists each CDR3 protein once, without DNA. Its table records 200,000 to 250,000 distinct CDR3 sequences. The data derive from a study of monozygotic twins with inflammatory bowel disease. Overall study findings and caveats: Against healthy co-twins, IBD patients had lower TCRbeta diversity (measured by inverse Simpson).

The CDR3 has 14 amino acids. Germline V gene lookup returns CDR1 SGHRS and CDR2 YFSETQ. The J gene is TRBJ2-1, the V gene TRBV5-1; checking the TCRdb D call of TRBD1 is not possible without DNA. The sequenced sample was blood. This TCR derives from a human donor with ulcerative colitis or Crohn's disease, or a healthy co-twin of an affected twin (not recorded which). CDR3 region: CASRIQDSSGEQFF.